This T cell receptor beta chain was found in a study of blood T cell repertoires in COVID-19. In the study overall: The study drew acute and convalescent COVID-19 samples from the United States, Italy and Spain.

Seattle enrolled patients during active infection and tracked them longitudinally. The V gene's germline CDR1 is MNHNS and CDR2 SASEGT. CDR3 length equals 14 residues. J gave up 2 bases and V 5 bases, and 5 bases lay outside the gene matches. Source study methods: Researchers report that nucleated cell counts were estimated from reference gene primer amplification. Libraries were prepared by immunoSEQ multiplex PCR; TCRdb keeps only in-frame clonotypes and omits some of them. The DNA gave D and trimming, while V, J and clone size come from that table. The sample holds 95,000 to 150,000 clones, 85% to 90% seen once.

What was sequenced was peripheral blood. The chain joins TRBV6-1 to TRBJ2-7, with 8 bases identical to TRBD1. This receptor was identified in a woman aged 55-70 years with COVID-19, enrolled during active disease. Written as DNA, the CDR3 is TGTGCCAGCAGTTCCTGGGACAGGCCCTACGAGCAGTACTTC. This sequence encodes CASSSWDRPYEQYF.